The rows below give T cell receptor beta chains drawn from one sample of a study of CD8+ T cells in alopecia areata. TCRdb keeps only in-frame clones here, not all; method: immunoSEQ multiplex PCR. The data contain fewer than 250,000 clones, approximately 47% of them singletons. The sample in question was CD4+ T cells sorted from blood, obtained at approximately week 36, from a patient treated with tofacitinib. The source is a human donor with alopecia areata. CDR3s include the opening cysteine and the closing phenylalanine or tryptophan. Fields, in order: V gene, J gene, clone size, D gene, CDR3 DNA, CDR3 protein. A D gene is named only where the DNA matches it firmly. Clone size is given for some rows only: seen once, a few or many times, or a class if the clone is expanded.

>TRBV7-8|TRBJ2-7|NA|TRBD1
TGTGCCAGCAGGGACACAGGGGAGAACGAGCAGTACTTC
CASRDTGENEQYF
>TRBV5-6|TRBJ2-6|NA|NA
TGTGCCAGCAGCTTAGGAGGGCTGGTCTCTGGGGCCAACGTCCTGACTTTC
CASSLGGLVSGANVLTF
>TRBV30|TRBJ1-5|NA|NA
TGTGCCTGGAGTCCAGGGACCAGCAATCAGCCCCAGCATTTT
CAWSPGTSNQPQHF
>TRBV19|TRBJ2-1|few|NA
TGTGCCAGTAAGGGGGACCCTCCTAAACACAATGAGCAGTTCTTC
CASKGDPPKHNEQFF
>TRBV7-6|TRBJ2-4|NA|NA
TGTGCCAGCAGCCCGGGTGCGGTGGGGATAATAGCCAAAAACATTCAGTACTTC
CASSPGAVGIIAKNIQYF
>TRBV7-8|TRBJ2-3|NA|TRBD2
TGTGCCAGCAGCTATGGGGACGGCGGGAGTAAGCAGTATTTT
CASSYGDGGSKQYF
>TRBV28|TRBJ1-2|NA|NA
TGTGCCAGCGGTGATGGCTACACCTTC
CASGDGYTF
>TRBV30|TRBJ1-4|NA|NA
TGTGCCTGGAGTACGACTCCCAACCGGGAAAAACTGTTTTTT
CAWSTTPNREKLFF
>TRBV28|TRBJ2-7|NA|TRBD1
TGTGCCAGCAGTAAAGGGACAGGTCCCCTGGGAGAGCAGTACTTC
CASSKGTGPLGEQYF
>TRBV5-1|TRBJ2-5|NA|TRBD1
TGCGCCAGCAGCCCCAGGACAGGGGATGGGGAGACCCAGTACTTC
CASSPRTGDGETQYF
>TRBV29-1|TRBJ2-1|few|TRBD1
TGCAGCGTTGAAAATATGGGGACAGGGGTTTTCAATGAGCAGTTCTTC
CSVENMGTGVFNEQFF
>TRBV7-2|TRBJ1-5|few|TRBD1
TGTGCCAGCAGCCGTAAGACAGGGCTAAATCAGCCCCAGCATTTT
CASSRKTGLNQPQHF
>TRBV5-4|TRBJ1-2|many|NA
TGTGCCACCAACTACGACAGGCCCTCCTATGGCTACACCTTC
CATNYDRPSYGYTF
>TRBV30|TRBJ1-5|NA|NA
TGTGCCTGGAGTGTACAAGGGAGAGGTAATCAGCCCCAGCATTTT
CAWSVQGRGNQPQHF
>TRBV29-1|TRBJ1-2|NA|TRBD1
TGCAGCGTACAGGGACAGGGATATGGCTACACCTTC
CSVQGQGYGYTF
>TRBV29-1|TRBJ2-7|few|TRBD1
TGCAGCGCGACAGGGACCTCCTACGAGCAGTACTTC
CSATGTSYEQYF
>TRBV6-1|TRBJ1-2|few|TRBD1
TGTGCCAGCAGACAGGGGGTGGACTATGGCTACACCTTC
CASRQGVDYGYTF
>TRBV6-5|TRBJ2-5|NA|TRBD1
TGTGCCAGCAGACAAACAGGGGGCGAGACCCAGTACTTC
CASRQTGGETQYF
>TRBV6-5|TRBJ2-7|NA|NA
TGTGCCAGCAGTTACTTGGGGGAAACCTACGAGCAGTACTTC
CASSYLGETYEQYF
>TRBV5-1|TRBJ2-3|NA|NA
TGCGCCAGCAGCTTGGAAACACCCACAGATACGCAGTATTTT
CASSLETPTDTQYF